This T cell receptor beta chain was sequenced for a study of T cell repertoires in cytomegalovirus infection. Study summary: In the study, CMV epitopes included recently identified HLA-C-restricted and well-studied HLA-B-restricted ones. TCR beta signatures that were public indicated CMV infection and matching HLA type. Points from the study as a whole: In two of eight donors, the top clonotype was HLA-C-restricted CMV-specific. Public TCR beta family frequency separated CMV-and-HLA carriers, including in an independent cohort.

Germline CDR1 reads MNHEY; CDR2 reads SMNVEV (reference sequence). Germline trimming cut 4 bases from V and 4 bases from J; bases unmatched to any gene: 5. The CDR3 has 15 residues. MiXCR was run by TCRdb on the reads, yielding one entry per CDR3 protein. This sample has tens of thousands of distinct CDR3 sequences, with about a fifth found just once. As regards this clonotype: Its antigen is unknown.

The specimen was CD8+ T cells from cultured PBMCs, collected from culture after CMV antigen stimulation. The TCR sequence derives from a human donor in good health (CMV status not recorded). Some clones in this sample may be carry-over from other donors' samples. The genes are TRBV27 and TRBJ1-5; 9 nucleotides agree with TRBD1. CDR3 sequence: CASSSPGTGNQPQHF. CDR3 DNA: TGTGCCAGCAGTTCCCCGGGGACAGGGAATCAGCCCCAGCATTTT.